The clone carrying this TCR beta chain was recorded a few times. These data belong to a study of CD8+ T cells in alopecia areata. Germline trimming cut 5 bases from V and 2 bases from J; bases unmatched to any gene: 4. Per germline, CDR1 SGHTA and CDR2 FQGNSA. This CDR3 spans 15 amino acids. RNA was isolated and reverse transcribed to cDNA, the sequencing template. Repertoires were generated with immunoSEQ multiplex PCR, while TCRdb's copy carries only in-frame clones and drops some. The table includes 270,000 or so clones, nearly 60% detected once. Treatment here: oral pan-JAK inhibitor, 5-10 mg twice daily.

Source: CD4+ T cells sorted from blood, taken at week 24, from a patient treated with tofacitinib. V is TRBV7-2 and J is TRBJ1-2; 11 bases are shared with TRBD1. The receptor was isolated from a human donor with alopecia areata. CDR3 bases: TGTGCCAGCAGCAGGACAGGGGGCGGGAACTATGGCTACACCTTC. Residues: CASSRTGGGNYGYTF.